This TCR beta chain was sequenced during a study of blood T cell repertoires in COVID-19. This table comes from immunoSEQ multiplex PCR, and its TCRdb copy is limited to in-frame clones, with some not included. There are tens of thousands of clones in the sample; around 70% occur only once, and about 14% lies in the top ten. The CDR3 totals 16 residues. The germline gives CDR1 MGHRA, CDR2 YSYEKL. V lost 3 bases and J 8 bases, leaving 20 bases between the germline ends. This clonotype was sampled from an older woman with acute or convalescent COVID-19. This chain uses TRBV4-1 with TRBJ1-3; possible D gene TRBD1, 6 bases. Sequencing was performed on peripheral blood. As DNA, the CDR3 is TGCGCCAGCAGCCACGACCCCCCAGGGGCCGGGGACACCATATATTTT. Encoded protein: CASSHDPPGAGDTIYF.